The clone carrying this TCR beta chain was counted once. Antigen specificity is unknown. The CDR3 is 15 amino acids. V lost 1 base to trimming and J lost 0 bases, with 8 bases between them. Germline CDR1 and CDR2: SGHRS and YFSETQ. The data were obtained in a study of T cell responses to AZD1222 COVID-19 vaccine. Study-wide findings and caveats: After the peak T cell response, and only then, were repertoires sampled.

Here immunoSEQ multiplex PCR was the method, and the copy in TCRdb shows in-frame clones only, minus some. Of 120,000 or so clones listed, nearly 90% are singletons. The chain carries TRBV5-1 and TRBJ2-4; TRBD2 might be the D (5 bases). The sequencing here drew on peripheral blood, taken on day 0 of AZD1222 vaccination. The sequence was collected from an adult in good health. CDR3 protein: CASSLLRGAKNIQYF. The DNA for the CDR3 is TGCGCCAGCAGCTTGCTCCGGGGAGCCAAAAACATTCAGTACTTC.